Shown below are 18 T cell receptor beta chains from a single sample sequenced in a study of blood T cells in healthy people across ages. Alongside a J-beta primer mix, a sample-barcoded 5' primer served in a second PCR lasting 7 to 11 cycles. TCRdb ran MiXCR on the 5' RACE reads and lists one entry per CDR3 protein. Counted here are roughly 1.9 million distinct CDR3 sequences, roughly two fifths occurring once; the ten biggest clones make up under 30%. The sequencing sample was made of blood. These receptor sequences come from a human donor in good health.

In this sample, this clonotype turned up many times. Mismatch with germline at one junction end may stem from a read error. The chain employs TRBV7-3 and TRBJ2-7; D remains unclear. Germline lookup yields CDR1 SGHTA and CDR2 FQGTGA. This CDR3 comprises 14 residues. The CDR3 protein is CASSLQAGSYEQYF. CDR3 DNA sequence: TGCGCCAGCAGCTTGCAAGCCGGCTCCTACGAGCAGTACTTC. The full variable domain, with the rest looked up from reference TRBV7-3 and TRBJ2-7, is GAGVSQTPSNKVTEKGKYVELRCDPISGHTALYWYRQSLGQGPEFLIYFQGTGAADDSGLPNDRFFAVRPEGSVSTLKIQRTERGDSAVYLCASSLQAGSYEQYFGPGTRLTVT.

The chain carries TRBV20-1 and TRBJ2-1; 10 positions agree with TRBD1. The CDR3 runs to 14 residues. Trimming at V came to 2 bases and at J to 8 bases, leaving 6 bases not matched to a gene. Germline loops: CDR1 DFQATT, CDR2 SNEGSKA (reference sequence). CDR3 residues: CSARTDRGIYEQFF. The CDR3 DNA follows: TGCAGTGCTAGAACGGACAGGGGGATTTATGAGCAGTTCTTC.

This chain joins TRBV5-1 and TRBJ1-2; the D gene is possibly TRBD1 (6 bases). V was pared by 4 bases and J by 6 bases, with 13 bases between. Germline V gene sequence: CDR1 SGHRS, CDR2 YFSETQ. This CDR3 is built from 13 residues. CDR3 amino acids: CASSLNEGDGYTF. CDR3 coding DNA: TGCGCCAGCAGCCTCAATGAGGGGGATGGCTACACCTTC.

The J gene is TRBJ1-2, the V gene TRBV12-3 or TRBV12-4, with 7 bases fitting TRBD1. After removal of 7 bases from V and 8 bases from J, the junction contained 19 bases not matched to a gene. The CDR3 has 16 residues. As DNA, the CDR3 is TGTGCCAGCACCTTCCAGACAGGGCCCTCGTCCGGGGGCTACACCTTC. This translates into CASTFQTGPSSGGYTF.

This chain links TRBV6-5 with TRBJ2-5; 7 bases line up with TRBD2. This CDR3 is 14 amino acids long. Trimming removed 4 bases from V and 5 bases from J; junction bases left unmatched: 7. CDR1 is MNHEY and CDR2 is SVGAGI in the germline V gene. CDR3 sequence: CASSCILGGETQYF. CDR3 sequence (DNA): TGTGCCAGCAGTTGCATCTTGGGGGGGGAGACCCAGTACTTC.

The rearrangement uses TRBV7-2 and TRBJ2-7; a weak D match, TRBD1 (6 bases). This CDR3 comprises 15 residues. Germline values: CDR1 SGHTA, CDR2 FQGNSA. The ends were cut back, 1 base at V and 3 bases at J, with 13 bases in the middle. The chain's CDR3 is CASSLVRGVNYEQYF. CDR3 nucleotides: TGTGCCAGCAGCTTAGTCAGGGGAGTCAACTACGAGCAGTACTTC.

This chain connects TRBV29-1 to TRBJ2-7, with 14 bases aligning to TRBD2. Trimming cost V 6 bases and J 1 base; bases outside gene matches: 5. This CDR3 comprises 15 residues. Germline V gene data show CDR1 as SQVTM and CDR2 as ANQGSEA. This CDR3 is CSVAGLAGVSYEQYF. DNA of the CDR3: TGCAGCGTGGCGGGACTAGCGGGGGTATCCTACGAGCAGTACTTC.

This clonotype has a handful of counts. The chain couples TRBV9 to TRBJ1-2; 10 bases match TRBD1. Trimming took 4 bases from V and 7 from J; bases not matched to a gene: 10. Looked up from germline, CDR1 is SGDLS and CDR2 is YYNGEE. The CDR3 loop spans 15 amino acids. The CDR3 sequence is CASSPRDRGFSGYTF. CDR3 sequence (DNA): TGTGCCAGCAGCCCCCGGGACAGGGGTTTTAGTGGCTACACCTTC. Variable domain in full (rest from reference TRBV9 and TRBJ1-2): DSGVTQTPKHLITATGQRVTLRCSPRSGDLSVYWYQQSLDQGLQFLIQYYNGEERAKGNILERFSAQQFPDLHSELNLSSLELGDSALYFCASSPRDRGFSGYTFGSGTRLTVV.

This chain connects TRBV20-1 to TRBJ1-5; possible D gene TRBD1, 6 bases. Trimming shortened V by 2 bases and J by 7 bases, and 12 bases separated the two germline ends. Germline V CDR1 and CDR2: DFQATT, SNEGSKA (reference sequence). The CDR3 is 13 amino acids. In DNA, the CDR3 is TGCAGTGCTAGAAGACAGGTAGCACAGCCCCAGCATTTT. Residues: CSARRQVAQPQHF.

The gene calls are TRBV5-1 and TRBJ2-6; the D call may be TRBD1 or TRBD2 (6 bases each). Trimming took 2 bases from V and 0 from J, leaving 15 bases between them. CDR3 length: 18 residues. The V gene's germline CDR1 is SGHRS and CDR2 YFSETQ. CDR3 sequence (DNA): TGCGCCAGCAGCTTCTTTCCGGGGGCGGGCTCTGGGGCCAACGTCCTGACTTTC. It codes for CASSFFPGAGSGANVLTF. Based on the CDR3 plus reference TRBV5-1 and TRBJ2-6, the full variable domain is KAGVTQTPRYLIKTRGQQVTLSCSPISGHRSVSWYQQTPGQGLQFLFEYFSETQRNKGNFPGRFSGRQFSNSRSEMNVSTLELGDSALYLCASSFFPGAGSGANVLTFGAGSRLTVL.

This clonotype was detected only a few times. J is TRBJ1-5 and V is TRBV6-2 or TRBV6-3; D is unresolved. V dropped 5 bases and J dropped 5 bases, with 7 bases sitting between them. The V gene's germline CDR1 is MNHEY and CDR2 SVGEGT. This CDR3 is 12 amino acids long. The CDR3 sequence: CASSPDYQPQHF. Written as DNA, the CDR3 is TGTGCCAGCAGTCCCGATTATCAGCCCCAGCATTTT.

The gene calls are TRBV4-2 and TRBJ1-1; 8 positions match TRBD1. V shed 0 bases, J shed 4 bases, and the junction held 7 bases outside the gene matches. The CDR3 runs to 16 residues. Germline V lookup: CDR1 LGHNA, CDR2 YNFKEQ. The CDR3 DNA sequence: TGTGCCAGCAGCCAAGAGATGGAACAGGGGGGCACTGAAGCTTTCTTT. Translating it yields CASSQEMEQGGTEAFF.

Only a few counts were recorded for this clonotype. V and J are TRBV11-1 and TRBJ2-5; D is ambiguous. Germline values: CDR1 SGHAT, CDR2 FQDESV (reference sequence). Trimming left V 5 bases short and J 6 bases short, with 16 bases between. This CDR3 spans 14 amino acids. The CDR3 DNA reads TGTGCCAGCAGCCCGACGACCCTACAGCAGACCCAGTACTTC. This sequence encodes CASSPTTLQQTQYF.

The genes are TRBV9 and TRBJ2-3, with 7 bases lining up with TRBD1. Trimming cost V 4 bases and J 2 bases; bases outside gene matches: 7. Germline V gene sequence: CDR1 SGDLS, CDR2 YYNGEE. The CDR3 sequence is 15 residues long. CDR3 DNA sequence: TGTGCCAGCAGCCCGAGGACAGGCCACACAGATACGCAGTATTTT. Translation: CASSPRTGHTDTQYF.

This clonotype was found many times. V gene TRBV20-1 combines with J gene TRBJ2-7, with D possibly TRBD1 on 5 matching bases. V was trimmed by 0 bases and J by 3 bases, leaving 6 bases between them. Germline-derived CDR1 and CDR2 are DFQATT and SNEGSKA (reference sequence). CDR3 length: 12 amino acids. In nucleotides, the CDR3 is TGCAGTGCTAGAGACCAGGGCTACGAGCAGTACTTC. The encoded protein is CSARDQGYEQYF.

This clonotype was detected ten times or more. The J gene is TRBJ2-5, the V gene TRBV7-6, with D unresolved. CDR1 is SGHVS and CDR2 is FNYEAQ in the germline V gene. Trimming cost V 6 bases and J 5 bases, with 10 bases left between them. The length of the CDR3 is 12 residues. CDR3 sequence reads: CASSSGRETQYF. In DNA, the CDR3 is TGTGCCAGCAGTTCCGGACGGGAGACCCAGTACTTC.

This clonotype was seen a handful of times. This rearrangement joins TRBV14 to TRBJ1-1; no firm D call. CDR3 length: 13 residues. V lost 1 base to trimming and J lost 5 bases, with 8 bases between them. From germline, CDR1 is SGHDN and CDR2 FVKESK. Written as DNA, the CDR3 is TGTGCCAGCAGCCAAGGGTTAAGGACTGAAGCTTTCTTT. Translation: CASSQGLRTEAFF.

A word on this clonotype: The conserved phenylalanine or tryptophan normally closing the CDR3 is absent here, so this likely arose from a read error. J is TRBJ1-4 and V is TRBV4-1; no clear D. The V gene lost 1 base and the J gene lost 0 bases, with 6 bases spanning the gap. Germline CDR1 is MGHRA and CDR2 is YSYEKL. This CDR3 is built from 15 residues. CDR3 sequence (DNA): TGCGCCAGCAGCCAAGTCCATGCAACTAATGAAAAACTGTTTGTT. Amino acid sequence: CASSQVHATNEKLFV.